These T cell receptor beta chains were read from a single sample in a study of blood T cell repertoires in COVID-19. Sequencing was performed with immunoSEQ multiplex PCR; in TCRdb, only in-frame clones are kept and a portion is missing. The sample has roughly 230,000 clones, about 88% seen once. The sample comprised peripheral blood. These receptors all stem from a man aged 40-50 years with acute or convalescent COVID-19. Each CDR3 is given with its conserved first and last residue. Each record gives: V gene, clone size, J gene, D gene, CDR3 DNA, CDR3 protein. The D gene is left open where the match is weak. The listing skips clone size in some rows; elsewhere it reads once, few, many or a size class.

v_gene: TRBV3-1/TRBV3-2
abundance: NA
j_gene: TRBJ2-3
d_gene: TRBD2
CDR3nt: TGTGCCAGCAGCCAAGTCCCGACTAGCGGGGGGGGGAGCGATACGCAGTATTTT
CDR3aa: CASSQVPTSGGGSDTQYF

v_gene: TRBV3-1/TRBV3-2
abundance: NA
j_gene: TRBJ2-1
d_gene: TRBD2
CDR3nt: TGTGCCAGCAGCCGGTGGGGGGGTTTCAATGAGCAGTTCTTC
CDR3aa: CASSRWGGFNEQFF

v_gene: TRBV24-1
abundance: NA
j_gene: TRBJ2-3
d_gene: NA
CDR3nt: TGTGCCACCAGTGACCCGGGGGATACGCAGTATTTT
CDR3aa: CATSDPGDTQYF

v_gene: TRBV7-2
abundance: few
j_gene: TRBJ2-1
d_gene: TRBD1
CDR3nt: TGTGCCAGCAGCTCCGGACAGGGTTACAATGAGCAGTTCTTC
CDR3aa: CASSSGQGYNEQFF

v_gene: TRBV14
abundance: once
j_gene: TRBJ1-5
d_gene: NA
CDR3nt: TGTGCCAGCAGCCGGGCGGGAGGGGAGATGGCGGCCCAGCATTTT
CDR3aa: CASSRAGGEMAAQHF

v_gene: TRBV2
abundance: NA
j_gene: TRBJ2-3
d_gene: TRBD2
CDR3nt: TGTGCCAGCAGCGCGACGGGGGGGCCGGCAGATACGCAGTATTTT
CDR3aa: CASSATGGPADTQYF

v_gene: TRBV9
abundance: NA
j_gene: TRBJ2-7
d_gene: TRBD2
CDR3nt: TGTGCCAGCAGCGCCTGGGGTACTAGCGGGGGGGCGTACGAGCAGTACTTC
CDR3aa: CASSAWGTSGGAYEQYF

v_gene: TRBV29-1
abundance: NA
j_gene: TRBJ1-1
d_gene: NA
CDR3nt: TGCAGCGGCTGCAGGGGTACTGAAGCTTTCTTT
CDR3aa: CSGCRGTEAFF

v_gene: TRBV5-1
abundance: NA
j_gene: TRBJ2-1
d_gene: TRBD1
CDR3nt: TGCGCCAGCAGCAGACAGGGTGTGGACAATGAGCAGTTCTTC
CDR3aa: CASSRQGVDNEQFF

v_gene: TRBV4-2
abundance: NA
j_gene: TRBJ1-5
d_gene: TRBD1
CDR3nt: TGTGCCAGCAGCGAACAGGGGGTCTCCGGTCAGCCCCAGCATTTT
CDR3aa: CASSEQGVSGQPQHF